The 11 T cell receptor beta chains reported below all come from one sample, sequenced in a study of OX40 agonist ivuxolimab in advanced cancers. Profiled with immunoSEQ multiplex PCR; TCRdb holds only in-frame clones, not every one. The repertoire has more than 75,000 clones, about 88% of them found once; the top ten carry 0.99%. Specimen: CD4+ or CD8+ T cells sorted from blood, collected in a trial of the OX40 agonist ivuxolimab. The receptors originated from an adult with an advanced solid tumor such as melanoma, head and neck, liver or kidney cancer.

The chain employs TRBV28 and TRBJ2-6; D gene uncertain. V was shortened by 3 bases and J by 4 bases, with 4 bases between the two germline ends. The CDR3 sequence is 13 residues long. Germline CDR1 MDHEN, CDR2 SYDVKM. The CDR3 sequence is CASSFAGANVLTF. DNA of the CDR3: TGTGCCAGCAGTTTCGCAGGGGCCAACGTCCTGACTTTC.

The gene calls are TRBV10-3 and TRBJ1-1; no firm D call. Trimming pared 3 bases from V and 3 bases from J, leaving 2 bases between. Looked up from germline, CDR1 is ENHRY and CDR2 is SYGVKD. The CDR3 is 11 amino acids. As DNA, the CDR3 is TGTGCCATCAGTGACCACACTGAAGCTTTCTTT. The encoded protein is CAISDHTEAFF.

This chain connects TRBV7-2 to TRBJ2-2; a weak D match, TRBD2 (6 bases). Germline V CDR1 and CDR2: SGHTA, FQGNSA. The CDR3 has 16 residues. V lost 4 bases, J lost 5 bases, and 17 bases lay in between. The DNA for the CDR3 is TGTGCCAGCAGCTCGAGTGGAGGGGTGAGAACCGGGGAGCTGTTTTTT. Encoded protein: CASSSSGGVRTGELFF.

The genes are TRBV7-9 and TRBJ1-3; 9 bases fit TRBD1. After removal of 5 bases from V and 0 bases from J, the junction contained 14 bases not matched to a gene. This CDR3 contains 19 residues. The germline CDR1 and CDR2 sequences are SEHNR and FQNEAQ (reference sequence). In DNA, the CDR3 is TGTGCCAGCAGCCGGCTCCCGGGACAGGGCAGTCACTCTGGAAACACCATATATTTT. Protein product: CASSRLPGQGSHSGNTIYF.

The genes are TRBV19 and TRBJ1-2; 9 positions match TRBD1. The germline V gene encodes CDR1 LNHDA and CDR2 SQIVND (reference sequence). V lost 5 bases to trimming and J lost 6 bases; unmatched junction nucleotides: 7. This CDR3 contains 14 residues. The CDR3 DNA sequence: TGTGCCAGTAGTTTGGACAGGGGTGGAAATGGCTACACCTTC. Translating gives CASSLDRGGNGYTF.

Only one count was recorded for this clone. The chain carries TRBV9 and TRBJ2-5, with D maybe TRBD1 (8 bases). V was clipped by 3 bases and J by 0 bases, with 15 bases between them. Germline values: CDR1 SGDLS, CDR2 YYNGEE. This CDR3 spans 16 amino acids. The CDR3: CASSATGEGYQETQYF. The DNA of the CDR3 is TGTGCCAGCAGCGCGACAGGGGAGGGATACCAAGAGACCCAGTACTTC.

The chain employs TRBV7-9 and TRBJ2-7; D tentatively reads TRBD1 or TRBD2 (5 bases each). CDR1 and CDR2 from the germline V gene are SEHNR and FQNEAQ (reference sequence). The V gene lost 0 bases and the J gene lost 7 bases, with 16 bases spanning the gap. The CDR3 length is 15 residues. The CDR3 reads CASSLAEAGRYEQYF. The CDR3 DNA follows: TGTGCCAGCAGCTTAGCGGAGGCAGGGCGTTATGAGCAGTACTTC.

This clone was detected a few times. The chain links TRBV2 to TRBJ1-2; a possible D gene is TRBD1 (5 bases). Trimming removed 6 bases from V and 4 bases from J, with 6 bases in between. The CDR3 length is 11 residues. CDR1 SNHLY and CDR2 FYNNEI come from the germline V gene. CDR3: CASRGTYGYTF. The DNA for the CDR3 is TGTGCCAGCAGGGGGACCTATGGCTACACCTTC.

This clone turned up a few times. The CDR3 reads CASSDGGGTEQYF. CDR3 nucleotide sequence: TGTGCCAGCAGTGATGGGGGAGGGACCGAGCAGTACTTC. The V and J genes are TRBV2 and TRBJ2-7, with 7 nucleotides matching TRBD2. V gave up 3 bases and J gave up 6 bases; unmatched junction bases: 5. This CDR3 is built from 13 residues. Germline CDR1 SNHLY, CDR2 FYNNEI.

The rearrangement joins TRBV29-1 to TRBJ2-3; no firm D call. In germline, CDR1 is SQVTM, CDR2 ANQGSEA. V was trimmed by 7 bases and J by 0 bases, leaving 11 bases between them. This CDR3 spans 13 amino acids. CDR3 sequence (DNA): TGCAGCGCTCCCGGCCAGAGCACAGATACGCAGTATTTT. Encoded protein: CSAPGQSTDTQYF.

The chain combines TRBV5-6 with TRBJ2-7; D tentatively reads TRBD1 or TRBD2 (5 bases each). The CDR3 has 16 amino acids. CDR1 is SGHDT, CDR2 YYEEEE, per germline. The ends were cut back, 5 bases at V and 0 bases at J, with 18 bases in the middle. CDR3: CASSKLGWDVSYEQYF. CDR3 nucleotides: TGTGCCAGCAGTAAATTAGGGTGGGACGTCTCCTACGAGCAGTACTTC.